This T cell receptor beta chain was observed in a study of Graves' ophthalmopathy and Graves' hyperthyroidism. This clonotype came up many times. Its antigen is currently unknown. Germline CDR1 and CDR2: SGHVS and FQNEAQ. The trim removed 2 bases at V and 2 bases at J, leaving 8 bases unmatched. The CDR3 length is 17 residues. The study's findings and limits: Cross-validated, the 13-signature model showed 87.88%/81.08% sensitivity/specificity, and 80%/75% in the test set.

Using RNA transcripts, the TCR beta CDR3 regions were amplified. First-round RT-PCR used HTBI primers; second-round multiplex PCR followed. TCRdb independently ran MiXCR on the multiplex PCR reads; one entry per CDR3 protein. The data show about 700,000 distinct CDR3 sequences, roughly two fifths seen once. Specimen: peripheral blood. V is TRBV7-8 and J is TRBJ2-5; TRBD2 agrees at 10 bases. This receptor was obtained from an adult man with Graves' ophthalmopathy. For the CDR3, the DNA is TGTGCCAGCAGCTTAAGCGGTAGCGGGGGGACTCAAGAGACCCAGTACTTC. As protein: CASSLSGSGGTQETQYF.